This T cell receptor (beta chain) was retrieved from a study of cytomegalovirus exposure and HLA in healthy donors (dated 2017 in TCRdb). With regard to the full study: An earlier analysis of about 530 of the donors reported 276 Gb of sequence data and 100 million to 120 million unique TCR beta sequences obtained from approximately 180 million T cells. An early release that covered some 630 HLA-typed donors contained approximately 320 gigabases of sequencing data and tens of millions of unique TCR sequences. Of the 398 genotyped donors, roughly 76% were placed in the genetic ancestry cluster associated with self-reported Caucasian donors. The study aimed to test whether signatures of past pathogen exposure could be identified by cataloging public T cell receptors. Using immunosequencing, the study profiled T cell repertoires from fewer than 700 subjects and related those repertoires to cytomegalovirus serostatus. Along with the approximately 700-subject first cohort, a separate validation cohort of approximately 110 different subjects was used. To predict cytomegalovirus infection status, the study combined high-throughput TCR immunosequencing, statistical association of individual TCRs with disease status, and machine learning. To study patterns of TCR occurrence, a later analysis re-analyzed previously published TCR beta repertoires from around 670 donors and added high-resolution HLA genotyping. In the later analysis, no new phenotypic data were used to find candidate immune exposures; instead, reliance was placed on TCR beta sequences and their occurrence across donors. An earlier analysis of approximately 580 of the donors used high-throughput TCR beta sequencing to judge whether each TCR beta V gene segment behaved as functional or pseudogenic. Donor age, sex, ethnicity and CMV serostatus were collected together with the repertoire data. A later genetic analysis took genome-wide SNP genotypes for 398 of the 666 donors and used that subset as a discovery cohort. All discovery cohort repertoires had been generated using a single sequencing platform. Both class I and class II loci were covered by HLA typing, at four-digit resolution. The number of donors typed differed by locus, with 629-630 for A, B, C, DRB1 and DQB1, approximately 500 for DQA1, 600 to 610 for DPA1, and approximately 470 for DPB1. Four to six DR-DQ haplotypes were handled as single units for association and clustering, since linkage in the cohort was strong. Among 350 to 400 genotyped donors of the cohort, an average of around 240,000 unique TCR beta nucleotide sequences were sequenced per donor, around 20% of them non-productive. The study at large found these results: According to a later genetic analysis, donors in an Asian-associated ancestry cluster had fewer N-insertions in productive TCRs than the roughly 660-donor mean. A further reported finding was that TCR beta sequences accurately predicted the HLA-A and HLA-B alleles for most subjects in the first cohort. HLA typing was unavailable for some donors at each locus, so association tests used only the typed subset. Linkage disequilibrium might explain the correlated functional status among segregating V segments, but an unknown experimental factor could not be excluded. Because counts were too low, under 20 rarely observed V segments, including chromosome 9 orphons, were left out of the earlier analysis of approximately 500 of the donors. A cluster of highly shared sequence variants was judged likely to represent a technical artifact of the sequencing pipeline. Presence/absence analyses assumed roughly uniform sequencing depth across donors, an assumption that may not hold. Cytomegalovirus status was reported to be diagnosed by the classifier with high specificity and sensitivity in both the original and validation cohorts. V-gene and J-gene trimming of TCR beta chains was associated with a missense DCLRE1C variant in a later genetic analysis, and the association was replicated in an independent cohort. In an earlier analysis of more than 450 of the donors, most TCR beta V segments were observed in productive rearrangements about 90% or about 30% of the time, broadly matching IMGT annotations. Most TCR sequences were observed very rarely across donors, whereas some public TCRs were present in many individuals. In a later analysis, HLA-associated TCR beta chains showed more clonal expansion and lower generation probabilities than non-associated chains that were equally common. The authors suggested that the approach could potentially be generalized to other disease states and immunological phenotypes. In a later analysis, about 17,000 TCR beta sequences were associated with specific HLA alleles at a false discovery rate of 0.05. The 87-base-pair reads could not distinguish some IMGT-functional V segments, including TRBV6-2 and TRBV6-3, so those segments were excluded. The study gave a list of around 170 TCR beta chains associated with cytomegalovirus. In vitro tests confirmed that a few of the cytomegalovirus-associated TCR beta chains recognize cytomegalovirus antigens. A later analysis reported that several top co-occurrence clusters appeared linked to parvovirus B19, influenza, CMV and Epstein-Barr virus. This cohort had only TCR beta chains sequenced, and the lack of alpha or paired-chain data limited which features could be detected. When HLA alleles, especially DR and DQ, strongly co-occurred, TCR associations were difficult to assign to individual alleles. In a later analysis, TCR association rates were found to vary across HLA loci, with the most associated TCRs seen for DRB1 alleles and the fewest for HLA-C alleles. For the cohort, immune exposure information was limited to CMV serostatus. According to a later analysis, most CMV-associated TCR beta chains appeared to be HLA-restricted, and the HLA associations seemed to be driven largely by CMV exposure.

The library was obtained by the immunoSEQ multiplex PCR assay. The multiplex PCR relied on a mix of 60 forward primers for TCR Vbeta segments and 13 reverse primers for TCR Jbeta segments. A multiplex PCR assay on genomic DNA amplified the CDR3 region of rearranged TCR beta genes. Amplified TCR beta libraries were sequenced as 87-base-pair reads on the Illumina HiSeq System. Per the source publication's procedure: Across the 700 or so repertoires, a later analysis counted 80 million or so unique TCR beta chains, some 11 million of which were shared by at least two donors. A nearest-neighbor algorithm error-corrected the raw reads and collapsed the reads into unique sequences, merging closely related sequences to remove PCR and sequencing errors. CDR3 sequences were aligned to IMGT reference sequences to assign V, D and J gene segments. For a sequence to be retained, a match of at least six nucleotides to both a V gene segment and a J gene segment was required. A rearrangement counted as productive if the CDR3 had no stop codons and remained in frame with V and J, and every other rearrangement counted as non-productive. CDR3 was defined according to IMGT convention as the region running from the second conserved V-encoded cysteine to the conserved J-encoded phenylalanine. The earlier analysis of 450 to 750 of the donors excluded any sequence lacking an unambiguous match to a single V gene segment. In an earlier analysis of more than 500 of the donors, a V segment was called functional when productive rearrangements were above 56.7%, and segregating when the standard deviation between donors exceeded 5%. To diagnose cytomegalovirus status from the catalog of TCR beta chain sequences, a statistical classification framework was built. A later analysis assigned V and J genes by comparing TCR nucleotide sequences with IMGT/GENE-DB human TR gene sequences. In a later analysis, CDR3 sequences and most-parsimonious VDJ recombination scenarios were assigned using the TCRdist pipeline. A later analysis defined each TCR beta chain by its CDR3 amino acid sequence plus V-gene family, and excluded reads lacking a unique V-gene family. A later analysis removed several hundred highly shared, low-generation-probability nucleotide sequences to deal with suspected cross-contamination and a sequencing artifact. A later analysis calculated a clonal expansion index for each public chain from normalized within-repertoire ranks of inferred template counts. Generation probabilities in a later analysis came from a VDJ recombination model fitted to out-of-frame rearrangements, and those results were checked against IGoR. A later analysis scored TCR-TCR, TCR-HLA and TCR-CMV co-occurrence with hypergeometric tests, applying a repertoire-size bias correction to TCR pairs. A later analysis estimated false discovery rates by permuting HLA or CMV assignments 20 times. In a later analysis, co-occurring TCRs were grouped using DBSCAN, with TCRdist sequence similarity added in when clustering inside HLA-allele-positive subsets. Repertoires with fewer than 30,000 or more than 120,000 public chains were left out of co-occurrence clustering, as were four to six repertoires with anomalous nucleotide sharing. This is the immuneACCESS table as TCRdb keeps it, with only in-frame sequences that have V and J called. A part of the clones is gone; compared with another copy, unresolved V genes explain less than half, and the rest is unexplained. Clone size and the V and J calls come from that table; the DNA yielded D and trimming. For this sample there are approximately 90,000 clones; roughly 70% appear just once. Of the sample, roughly 16% is held by the ten largest clones.

About this clone: The clone's antigen remains unknown. The sample holds no much larger clone one base away, and base qualities are not on file.

The trim is 7 bases for V and 1 base for J, with a gap of 12 bases between the germline ends. The germline V gene encodes CDR1 SGDLS and CDR2 YYNGEE. The CDR3 has 13 amino acids, counting the end cysteine and phenylalanine. The CDR3 DNA has 39 bases and is translated from base 1. In total, roughly 670 healthy bone marrow donors made up the cohort. At the time of sampling, all cohort members were nominally healthy, though unrecorded immune exposures were likely present. The donor was CMV seropositive and belonged to the group of 270 or so seropositive cohort members. A peripheral blood sample was collected from each donor, and TCR beta sequencing was performed on peripheral blood mononuclear cells. The Qiagen DNeasy Blood Extraction Kit was used to extract genomic DNA from the blood cell samples.

Sequencing was done on a sample of PBMCs. The clonotype comes from a woman in her fifties or sixties in good health and CMV-seropositive. This receptor chain uses TRBV9 and TRBJ2-7, with TRBD2 tentatively as D gene (7 bases match). The nucleotide sequence is given as TGTGCCAGCGGGAGGGGGGTTTCCTACGAGCAGTACTTC. Its translation reads: CASGRGVSYEQYF.